The entry below gives a single T cell receptor (beta chain) sequence along with its context. Its antigen remains undetermined. The input lacks base qualities; no much larger clone sits a single base away. The sequencing machine was an Illumina NovaSeq 6000. cDNA libraries for TCRalpha and TCRbeta were prepared by 5'RACE using constant-segment primers, with sample barcodes and unique molecular identifiers added. Trizol reagent was used to extract RNA from every sample. The libraries were amplified in two PCR steps, and the second step added a second sample barcode and Illumina TruSeq adapters. Sequencing of the libraries was done on an Illumina NovaSeq, producing 2 x 150 bp paired-end reads. On the authors' methods: Demultiplexing of reads and collapsing into UMI-guided consensus sequences were performed with migec v1.2.7. Using mixcr v2.1.11, UMI consensuses were aligned to TRA and TRB V and J templates and then assembled into clonotypes. Expanded or contracted clonotypes were those called significant by both edgeR and NoisET, with noise models trained on biological replicates. For edgeR calls, the cutoffs were a false discovery rate-adjusted p below 0.01 and a log2 fold-change threshold of 1. As an exploratory analysis of dynamics, PCA with hierarchical clustering was applied to max-normalized trajectories of the 1000 most abundant clonotypes. Separately sequenced CD4+ and CD8+ repertoires were used to assign a CD4 or CD8 phenotype to each responding clone. TCRdb handled the public reads itself, with Q25 trimming in fastp and clone calling in MiXCR, and kept productive beta chains. Every CDR3 protein is listed once, alongside the most common genes and DNA of its rows. V and J calls and clone size were set by TCRdb, not the authors. This sample gives some 440,000 distinct CDR3 sequences in total; roughly 25% of them show up just once. The ten biggest clones cover 9.5% to 15% of the sample.

This entry comes from a study of T-cell memory formation after mild COVID-19 (dated by TCRdb to about 2021). A note on the overall study: TCR sequence clusters from the two donors were found to be largely donor specific. In two donors, T-cell clones that expanded and contracted after mild COVID-19 were tracked by sequencing TCRalpha and TCRbeta repertoires over time. The cohort was made up of two young adult volunteers, one female and one male, who were previously healthy.

Reading from cysteine to phenylalanine, the CDR3 counts 15 amino acids. Only the CDR3 portion is preserved as DNA: 45 bases, with reading frame beginning at the first base. The V end loses 7 bases and the J end loses 5 bases, and a stretch of 19 bases separates them. The germline V gene specifies SGHAT as CDR1 and FQNNGV as CDR2. Study-level results and caveats: Some responding clones were found in pre-infection memory, which suggests that pre-existing cross-reactive memory T cells took part in the SARS-CoV-2 response. Only a couple of mild cases were covered by the study, and larger cohorts that include severe cases with pre-infection samples were considered necessary. SARS-CoV-2 specificity of the second-wave clones peaking on day 37 was not confirmed. Contracting CD4+ clones were located mainly in the CM and EM memory subsets, whereas CD8+ clones were found to be enriched in EMRA. From day 15 to 85, contracting clones showed balanced CD4/CD8 phenotypes, whereas a second wave of clones that expanded from day 15 to 37 leaned towards CD4+.

PBMCs were isolated by Ficoll-Paque density gradient centrifugation. The chain was built from TRBV11-2 and TRBJ2-3; the D gene is perhaps TRBD1, from 6 matching bases. Sequenced sample: PBMCs or a T cell subset sorted from them (not recorded which). The sequence was obtained from an adult woman who had mild COVID-19 (a few samples of this study predate the infection). The sample titles of this study are shuffled in the database, so cell type and time point are left out; the donor was told from shared clones. The nucleotides read TGTGCCAGCACCAATAGGGGGAACCAAGGAGATACGCAGTATTTT. This is translated as CASTNRGNQGDTQYF.